The clone carrying this TCR beta chain was seen repeatedly, ten times or more. What it binds is unknown. The record originates from a study of T cells after yellow fever vaccination. CDR1 is SGHRS, CDR2 YFSETQ, per germline. Trimming pared 5 bases from V and 0 bases from J, leaving 12 bases between. CDR3 size: 15 residues. Study-level results: Abundant clonotypes from the bulk population could contaminate FACS-sorted repertoires.

TCRdb redid the calling of the 5' RACE reads with MiXCR, one entry per CDR3 protein. The data hold 200,000 to 300,000 distinct CDR3 sequences, with approximately 3.6% observed a single time. This sequence joins TRBV5-1 and TRBJ2-1, with D perhaps TRBD1 (6 bases). Sequences were derived from PBMCs, sampled 15 days after the yellow fever booster vaccination. The sequence was collected from a man aged 18 to 29 who received the YFV17D yellow fever vaccine. The CDR3 sequence: CASRNTGSSYNEQFF. CDR3 sequence (DNA): TGCGCCAGCAGGAACACAGGGAGCTCCTACAATGAGCAGTTCTTC. The full variable domain, in which reference TRBV5-1 and TRBJ2-1 provide the parts outside the CDR3, is KAGVTQTPRYLIKTRGQQVTLSCSPISGHRSVSWYQQTPGQGLQFLFEYFSETQRNKGNFPGRFSGRQFSNSRSEMNVSTLELGDSALYLCASRNTGSSYNEQFFGPGTRLTVL.